These 16 T cell receptor beta chains were sequenced from one sample in a study of T cell repertoires in cytomegalovirus infection. One entry per CDR3 protein results from TCRdb running MiXCR on the reads. The data show about 770,000 distinct CDR3 sequences, around 29% seen once. Antigen specificity for these receptors is unknown. The material was cultured CD8+ T cells from PBMCs, obtained from culture after CMV antigen stimulation. These receptors were collected from a human donor in good health (CMV status not recorded). Some clones in this sample may be carry-over from other donors' samples.

The table lists this clonotype with a few counts. This rearrangement joins TRBV28 to TRBJ2-4; the D gene is possibly TRBD2 (6 bases). Trimming cost V 7 bases and J 4 bases, with 17 bases left between them. The CDR3 covers 15 residues. CDR1 MDHEN and CDR2 SYDVKM come from the germline V gene. CDR3 residues: CASTLGVGGKNIQYF. CDR3 sequence (DNA): TGTGCCAGCACCTTGGGGGTTGGGGGGAAAAACATTCAGTACTTC.

This chain joins TRBV15 and TRBJ2-1, with D perhaps matching TRBD2 (7 bases). Trimming took 0 bases from V and 2 from J, leaving 8 bases between them. Germline V lookup: CDR1 LNHNV, CDR2 YYDKDF (reference sequence). This CDR3 is built from 15 residues. The CDR3 nucleotides read TGTGCCACCAGCAGAGAGGGGGGGCCCTACAATGAGCAGTTCTTC. Translating gives CATSREGGPYNEQFF.

This clonotype has just a few counts. The chain employs TRBV6-5 and TRBJ1-2; D not resolved. CDR1 MNHEY and CDR2 SVGAGI come from the germline V gene. This CDR3 contains 12 residues. Trimming took 2 bases from V and 6 from J, leaving 7 bases between them. CDR3 in amino acids: CASSYNRDGYTF. The DNA for the CDR3 is TGTGCCAGCAGTTACAACCGAGATGGCTACACCTTC.

This clonotype was picked up a small number of times. The rearrangement uses TRBV19 and TRBJ2-3, with 10 bases identical to TRBD1. The CDR3 is 17 amino acids. The trim removed 7 bases at V and 4 bases at J, leaving 14 bases unmatched. The germline gives CDR1 LNHDA, CDR2 SQIVND (reference sequence). The CDR3 DNA is TGTGCCAGTACTGCCCTTGGTGGGACAGGGGACGCAGATACGCAGTATTTT. It is translated as CASTALGGTGDADTQYF.

This chain connects TRBV7-9 to TRBJ1-2, with 9 bases identical to TRBD1. V lost 8 bases and J lost 2; bases outside the gene matches: 3. Germline values: CDR1 SEHNR, CDR2 FQNEAQ (reference sequence). This CDR3 is 13 amino acids long. This CDR3 reads CASDGQGNYGYTF. As DNA, the CDR3 is TGTGCCAGCGATGGACAGGGGAACTATGGCTACACCTTC.

Comments on this clonotype: This could be a read error, since a much larger clone is one nucleotide away. V usage is TRBV7-2 and J usage is TRBJ1-2; unclear D gene. The CDR3 runs 14 residues. V lost 7 bases, J lost 1 base, and 13 bases lay in between. Germline CDR1 reads SGHTA; CDR2 reads FQGNSA. The CDR3 loop is CASNHTEINYGYTF. CDR3 bases: TGTGCCAGCAACCATACAGAAATTAACTATGGCTACACCTTC.

This clonotype was picked up many times. The rearrangement joins TRBV7-6 to TRBJ1-1; D gene uncertain. Germline assignment: CDR1 SGHVS and CDR2 FNYEAQ. V lost 4 bases and J 1 base, leaving 7 bases between the germline ends. The CDR3 spans 13 residues. In DNA form, the CDR3 reads TGTGCCAGCAGCTCCAGGCAGAACACTGAAGCTTTCTTT. Translating it yields CASSSRQNTEAFF.

This clonotype was found many times. This chain joins TRBV7-6 and TRBJ1-6, with D tentatively TRBD1 (5 bases). V was pared by 5 bases and J by 2 bases, with 13 bases between. Germline V gene data show CDR1 as SGHVS and CDR2 as FNYEAQ. There are 16 residues in the CDR3. As DNA, the CDR3 is TGTGCCAGCAGCGGCAGGGTTAACGCCTATAATTCACCCCTCCACTTT. It yields the protein CASSGRVNAYNSPLHF.

The chain uses TRBV15 and TRBJ2-5, with D possibly matching TRBD2 (6 bases). Looked up from germline, CDR1 is LNHNV and CDR2 is YYDKDF (reference sequence). V lost 10 bases to trimming and J lost 3 bases, with 15 bases between them. This CDR3 spans 13 amino acids. CDR3: CASRARGEETQYF. As DNA, the CDR3 is TGTGCCAGTCGAGCGCGGGGCGAAGAGACCCAGTACTTC. Drawing the rest from reference TRBV15 and TRBJ2-5, the complete variable domain is DAMVIQNPRYQVTQFGKPVTLSCSQTLNHNVMYWYQQKSSQAPKLLFHYYDKDFNNEADTPDNFQSRRPNTSFCFLDIRSPGLGDTAMYLCASRARGEETQYFGPGTRLLVL.

The rearrangement uses TRBV7-6 and TRBJ2-3; D not resolved. Per germline, CDR1 SGHVS and CDR2 FNYEAQ. This CDR3 region has 15 residues. Trimming took 2 bases from V and 0 from J, leaving 9 bases between them. CDR3 sequence: CASSLILRSTDTQYF. CDR3 DNA sequence: TGTGCCAGCAGCTTAATCTTGCGAAGCACAGATACGCAGTATTTT.

Of note for this clonotype: The junction shows a germline mismatch at one end, possibly a read error. The chain recombines TRBV9 with TRBJ1-2; 7 bases are a match to TRBD1. The CDR3 has 15 amino acids. CDR1 and CDR2 from the germline V gene are SGDLS and YYNGEE. CDR3 sequence reads: CAGSGTVISYYGYTF. The CDR3 nucleotides are TGTGCCGGCAGCGGGACAGTCATATCGTACTATGGCTACACCTTC.

V is TRBV20-1 and J is TRBJ2-1; D may be TRBD2 (6 bases). Trimming took off 4 bases at V and 0 bases at J, with 10 bases between the two ends. CDR1 DFQATT and CDR2 SNEGSKA come from the germline V gene (reference sequence). The CDR3 has 14 residues. Here the CDR3 DNA reads TGCAGTGCTAAGGACTATAGCTCCTACAATGAGCAGTTCTTC. The encoded protein is CSAKDYSSYNEQFF.

This chain connects TRBV15 to TRBJ2-1; D possibly corresponds to TRBD2 (7 bases). V was clipped by 2 bases and J by 4 bases, with 12 bases between them. Germline CDR1 reads LNHNV; CDR2 reads YYDKDF (reference sequence). CDR3 length: 15 amino acids. The CDR3 DNA is TGTGCCACCAGCAGAAGGGGGGGGACTTACAATGAGCAGTTCTTC. It codes for CATSRRGGTYNEQFF.

The chain couples TRBV23-1 to TRBJ1-3, with 7 bases lining up with TRBD1. TRBV23-1 is sorted into the ORF group, with uncertain function. This CDR3 is built from 18 residues. With 3 bases clipped from V and 0 bases from J, the junction kept 11 bases outside the gene matches. CDR3 DNA sequence: TGCGCCAGCAGTCAGCCGTCCGGGACAGACAACTCTGGAAACACCATATATTTT. Its protein is CASSQPSGTDNSGNTIYF.

This clonotype appeared a few times. The chain couples TRBV6-5 to TRBJ2-1, with D perhaps matching TRBD2 (5 bases). The CDR3 is 16 amino acids. V shed 3 bases and J shed 6 bases, with 18 bases lying between them. Germline loops: CDR1 MNHEY, CDR2 SVGAGI. DNA of the CDR3: TGTGCCAGCAGTTATCTTCTAGCCCCTCTGGCCAATGAGCAGTTCTTC. Residues: CASSYLLAPLANEQFF.

This clonotype was seen a few times. The V gene is TRBV9, the J gene TRBJ1-2, with 7 bases fitting TRBD1. J gave up 6 bases and V 3 bases, and 14 bases lay outside the gene matches. Germline lookup yields CDR1 SGDLS and CDR2 YYNGEE. The CDR3 contains 16 residues. CDR3 coding DNA: TGTGCCAGCAGCGACACGCCGGGACAGCCGATACATGGCTACACCTTC. It specifies CASSDTPGQPIHGYTF.